This T cell receptor beta chain was observed in a study of T cells after posttransplantation cyclophosphamide. CDR3 length: 16 amino acids. Looked up from germline, CDR1 is SQVTM and CDR2 is ANQGSEA. Losses at the gene ends were 5 bases for V and 3 bases for J; bases not matched to a gene: 9. Sampled 1 year posttransplant, controls received myeloablative marrow transplants, methotrexate and a calcineurin inhibitor. Study conclusions and caveats: TRB clonality was highly associated with recipient CMV seropositivity and reactivation. Blood and skin or GI T cell repertoires showed limited TRB overlap.

Some clones are missing from TCRdb's copy, which holds only in-frame ones; the method was immunoSEQ multiplex PCR. The sample consists of approximately 16,000 clones, 84% of them appearing once. Notes on this clone: No antigen is known for it.

This sequence was found in a male patient in his late teens or twenties who received an allogeneic stem cell transplant from a related donor, was CMV-positive, and had no GVHD. Some T cells may be graft donor cells. The J gene is TRBJ2-6, the V gene TRBV29-1; 8 bases agree with TRBD1. Sequencing used PBMCs, obtained more than 350 days after allogeneic stem cell transplant with calcineurin inhibitor and methotrexate. Here the CDR3 reads CSVPGQGLFGANVLTF. The CDR3, as DNA: TGCAGCGTTCCAGGACAGGGACTCTTTGGGGCCAACGTCCTGACTTTC.